This T cell receptor (beta chain) emerged from a study of beta chain features in type 1 diabetes. Expressed TCRB transcripts were sequenced, since all the RNA that had been isolated was reverse transcribed. Only in-frame clones appear in the TCRdb table, and some are missing; sequencing was by immunoSEQ multiplex PCR. The sample holds some 290,000 clones, more than 13% seen once. CDR3 length: 13 amino acids. Looked up from germline, CDR1 is SQVTM and CDR2 is ANQGSEA. The V and J ends lost 4 bases and 5 bases respectively, with 11 bases between them. Blood was drawn once from each donor into heparinised tubes. The draws averaged around 110 mL. Regarding the study as a whole: Shorter TCRB CDR3s, moderately but significantly so, were found in Type 1 diabetes patients in all four CD4+ subsets.

A few counts support this clone. Its antigen is as yet unknown. This TCR derives from a man younger than 45 with type 1 diabetes. The rearrangement uses TRBV29-1 and TRBJ2-2; possible D gene TRBD2, 5 bases. Sequenced material: naive CD4+ T cells from blood. The CDR3 reads CSVGSGKTGELFF. In nucleotides, the CDR3 is TGCAGCGTTGGCTCCGGGAAAACCGGGGAGCTGTTTTTT.